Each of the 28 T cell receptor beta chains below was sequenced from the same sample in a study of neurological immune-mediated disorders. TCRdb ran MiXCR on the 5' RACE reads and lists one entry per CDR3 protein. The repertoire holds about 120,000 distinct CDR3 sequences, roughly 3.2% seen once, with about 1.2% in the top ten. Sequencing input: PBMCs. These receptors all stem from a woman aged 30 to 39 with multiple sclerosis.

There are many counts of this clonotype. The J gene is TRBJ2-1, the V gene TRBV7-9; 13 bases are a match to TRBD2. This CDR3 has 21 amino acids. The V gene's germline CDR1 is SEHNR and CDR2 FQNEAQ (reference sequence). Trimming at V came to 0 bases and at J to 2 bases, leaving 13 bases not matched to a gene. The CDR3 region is CASSLAGTSGTDSSTYNEQFF. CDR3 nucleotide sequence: TGTGCCAGCAGCTTAGCCGGGACTAGCGGGACCGACTCTTCAACCTACAATGAGCAGTTCTTC.

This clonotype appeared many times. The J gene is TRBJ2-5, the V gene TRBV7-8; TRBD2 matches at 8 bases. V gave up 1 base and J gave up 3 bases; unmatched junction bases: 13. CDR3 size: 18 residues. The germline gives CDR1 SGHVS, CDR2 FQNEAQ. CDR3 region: CASSLVVGFSGSKETQYF. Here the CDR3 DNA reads TGTGCCAGCAGCTTAGTGGTAGGCTTCAGCGGGAGTAAAGAGACCCAGTACTTC.

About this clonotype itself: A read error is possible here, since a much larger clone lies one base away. The CDR3 loop is CASSLAGSQQPQNF. The CDR3 DNA sequence: TGTGCCAGCAGCTTGGCGGGGAGTCAGCAGCCCCAGAATTTT. This chain links TRBV5-6 with TRBJ1-5, with D unresolved. The germline gives CDR1 SGHDT, CDR2 YYEEEE. This CDR3 has 14 residues.

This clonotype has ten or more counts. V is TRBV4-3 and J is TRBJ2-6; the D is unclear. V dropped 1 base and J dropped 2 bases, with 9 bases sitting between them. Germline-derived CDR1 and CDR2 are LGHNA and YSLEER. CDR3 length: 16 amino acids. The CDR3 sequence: CASSQGRGTGANVLTF. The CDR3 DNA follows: TGCGCCAGCAGCCAAGGGCGTGGTACTGGGGCCAACGTCCTGACTTTC.

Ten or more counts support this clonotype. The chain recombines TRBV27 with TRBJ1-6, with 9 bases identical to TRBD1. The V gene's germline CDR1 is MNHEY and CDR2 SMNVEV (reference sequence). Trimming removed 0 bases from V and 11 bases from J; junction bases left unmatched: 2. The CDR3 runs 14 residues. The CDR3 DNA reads TGTGCCAGCAGTTTATCCCGACAGGGGGCACCCCTCCACTTT. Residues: CASSLSRQGAPLHF.

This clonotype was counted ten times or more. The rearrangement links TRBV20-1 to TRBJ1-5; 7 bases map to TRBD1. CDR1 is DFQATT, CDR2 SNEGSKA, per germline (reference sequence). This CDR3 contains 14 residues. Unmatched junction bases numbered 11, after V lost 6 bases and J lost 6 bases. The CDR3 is CSATNRGSGQPQHF. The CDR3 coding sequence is TGCAGTGCCACTAACAGGGGATCGGGTCAGCCCCAGCATTTT.

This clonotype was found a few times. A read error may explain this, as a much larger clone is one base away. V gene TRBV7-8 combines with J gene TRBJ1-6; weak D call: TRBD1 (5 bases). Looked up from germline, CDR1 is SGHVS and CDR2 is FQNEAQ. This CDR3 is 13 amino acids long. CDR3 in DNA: TGTGCCAGCAGCTTAGACAGGCATTCACACCTCCACTTT. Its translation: CASSLDRHSHLHF.

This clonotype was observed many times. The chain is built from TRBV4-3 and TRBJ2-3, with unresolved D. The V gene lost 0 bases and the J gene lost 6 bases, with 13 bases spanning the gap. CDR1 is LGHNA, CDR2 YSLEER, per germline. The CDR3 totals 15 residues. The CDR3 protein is CASSQDQRGADTQYF. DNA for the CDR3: TGCGCCAGCAGCCAAGATCAGAGAGGTGCCGATACGCAGTATTTT.

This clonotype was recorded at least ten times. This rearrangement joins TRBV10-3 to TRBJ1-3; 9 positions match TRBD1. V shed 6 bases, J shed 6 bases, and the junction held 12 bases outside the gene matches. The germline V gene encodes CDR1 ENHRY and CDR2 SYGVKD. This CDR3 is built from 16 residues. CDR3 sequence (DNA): TGTGCCATCAGCGATCCCCCAGACAGGGGGGAAAACACCATATATTTT. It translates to CAISDPPDRGENTIYF.

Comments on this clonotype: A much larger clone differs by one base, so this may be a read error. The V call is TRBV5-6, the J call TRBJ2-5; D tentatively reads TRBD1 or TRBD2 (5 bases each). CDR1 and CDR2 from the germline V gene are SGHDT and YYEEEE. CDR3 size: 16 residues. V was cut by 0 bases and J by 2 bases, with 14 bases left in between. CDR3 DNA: TGTGCCAGCAGCTTGGCGCAAGGGACCCAACAAGAGACCCAGTACTTC. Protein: CASSLAQGTQQETQYF.

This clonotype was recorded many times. In DNA, the CDR3 is TGTGCCAGCACCGACCCGGGACTAGCGGTTCGCGGCACCGGGGAGCTGTTTTTT. It is translated as CASTDPGLAVRGTGELFF. The genes are TRBV6-5 and TRBJ2-2; 11 bases line up with TRBD2. The CDR3 loop spans 18 amino acids. Per the germline V gene, CDR1 is MNHEY and CDR2 is SVGAGI. Trimming cost V 7 bases and J 4 bases; bases outside gene matches: 14.

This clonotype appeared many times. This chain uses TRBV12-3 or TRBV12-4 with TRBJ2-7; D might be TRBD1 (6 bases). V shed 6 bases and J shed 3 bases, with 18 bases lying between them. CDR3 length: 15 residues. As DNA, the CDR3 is TGTGCCAGCAGCAACAGGGCCCTGACCCTCTACGAGCAGTACTTC. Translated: CASSNRALTLYEQYF.

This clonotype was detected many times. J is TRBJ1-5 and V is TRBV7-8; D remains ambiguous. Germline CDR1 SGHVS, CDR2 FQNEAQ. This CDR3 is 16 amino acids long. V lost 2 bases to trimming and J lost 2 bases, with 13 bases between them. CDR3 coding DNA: TGTGCCAGCAGCTTAAGCCGGGGAACCGGCAATCAGCCCCAGCATTTT. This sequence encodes CASSLSRGTGNQPQHF.

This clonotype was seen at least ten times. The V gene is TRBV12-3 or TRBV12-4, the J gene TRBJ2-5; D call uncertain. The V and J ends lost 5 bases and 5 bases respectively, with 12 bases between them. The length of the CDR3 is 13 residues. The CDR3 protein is CASSLGIGETQYF. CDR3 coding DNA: TGTGCCAGCAGTCTAGGAATCGGGGAGACCCAGTACTTC.

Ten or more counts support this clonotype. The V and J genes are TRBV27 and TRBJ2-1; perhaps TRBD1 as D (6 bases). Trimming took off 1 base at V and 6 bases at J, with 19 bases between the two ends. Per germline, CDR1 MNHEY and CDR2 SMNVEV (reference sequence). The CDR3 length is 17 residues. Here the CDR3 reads CASSLLQGQATGNEQFF. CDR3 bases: TGTGCCAGCAGTTTATTACAGGGCCAGGCGACTGGCAATGAGCAGTTCTTC.

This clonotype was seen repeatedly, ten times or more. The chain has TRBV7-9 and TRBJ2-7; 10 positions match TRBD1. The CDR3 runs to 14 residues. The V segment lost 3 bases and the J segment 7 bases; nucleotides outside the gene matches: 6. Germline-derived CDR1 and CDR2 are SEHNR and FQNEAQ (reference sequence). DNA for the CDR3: TGTGCCAGCAGCTTGAGACAGGGGGCTGATGAGCAGTACTTC. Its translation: CASSLRQGADEQYF. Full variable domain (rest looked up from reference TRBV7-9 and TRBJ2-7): DTGVSQNPRHKITKRGQNVTFRCDPISEHNRLYWYRQTLGQGPEFLTYFQNEAQLEKSRLLSDRFSAERPKGSFSTLEIQRTEQGDSAMYLCASSLRQGADEQYFGPGTRLTVT.

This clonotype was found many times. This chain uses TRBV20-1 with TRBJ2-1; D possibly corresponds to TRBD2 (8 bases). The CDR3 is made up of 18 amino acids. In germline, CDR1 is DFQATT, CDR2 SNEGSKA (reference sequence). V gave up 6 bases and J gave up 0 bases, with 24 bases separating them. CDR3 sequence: CSAPGGVQGTGSYNEQFF. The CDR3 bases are TGCAGTGCCCCCGGGGGGGTACAGGGGACGGGCTCCTACAATGAGCAGTTCTTC.

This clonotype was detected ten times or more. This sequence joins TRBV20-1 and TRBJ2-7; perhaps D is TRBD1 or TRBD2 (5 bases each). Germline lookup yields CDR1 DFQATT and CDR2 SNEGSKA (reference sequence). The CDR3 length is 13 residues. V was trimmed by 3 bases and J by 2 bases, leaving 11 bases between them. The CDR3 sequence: CSASRDGTYEQYF. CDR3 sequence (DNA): TGCAGTGCTAGCCGGGACGGGACCTACGAGCAGTACTTC.

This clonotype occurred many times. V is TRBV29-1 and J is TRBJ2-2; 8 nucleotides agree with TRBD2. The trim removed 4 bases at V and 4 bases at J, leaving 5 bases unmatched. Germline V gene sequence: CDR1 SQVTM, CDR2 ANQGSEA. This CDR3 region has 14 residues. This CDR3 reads CSVVRTSSTGELFF. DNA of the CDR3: TGCAGCGTTGTAAGGACTAGCAGCACCGGGGAGCTGTTTTTT.

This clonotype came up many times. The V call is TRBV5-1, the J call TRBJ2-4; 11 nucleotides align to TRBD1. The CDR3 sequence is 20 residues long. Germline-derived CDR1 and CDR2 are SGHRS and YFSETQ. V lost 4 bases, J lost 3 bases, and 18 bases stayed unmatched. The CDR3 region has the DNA TGCGCCAGCAGCCCTTGGAATCTGGAGTCGGGACAGGGGGTCAAAAACATTCAGTACTTC. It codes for CASSPWNLESGQGVKNIQYF.

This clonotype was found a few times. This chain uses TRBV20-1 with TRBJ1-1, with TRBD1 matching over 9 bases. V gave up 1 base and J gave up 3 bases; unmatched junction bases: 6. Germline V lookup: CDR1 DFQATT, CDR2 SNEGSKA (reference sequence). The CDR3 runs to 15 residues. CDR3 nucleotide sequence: TGCAGTGCTAGAGCTTGGGACAGGGTGTACACTGAAGCTTTCTTT. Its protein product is CSARAWDRVYTEAFF.

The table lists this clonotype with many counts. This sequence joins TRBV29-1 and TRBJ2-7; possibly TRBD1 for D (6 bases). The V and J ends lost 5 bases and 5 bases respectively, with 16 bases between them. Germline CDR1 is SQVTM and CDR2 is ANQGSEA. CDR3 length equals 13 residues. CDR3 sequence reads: CSVLRQGIHEQYF. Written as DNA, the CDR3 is TGCAGCGTTTTGAGGCAGGGGATCCACGAGCAGTACTTC.

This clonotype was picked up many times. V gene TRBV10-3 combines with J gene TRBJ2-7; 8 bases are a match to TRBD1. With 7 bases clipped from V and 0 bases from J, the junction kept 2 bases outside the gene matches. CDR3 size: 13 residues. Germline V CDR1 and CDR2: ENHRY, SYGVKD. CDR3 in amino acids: CAINTGGSYEQYF. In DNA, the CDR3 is TGTGCCATCAACACAGGGGGCTCCTACGAGCAGTACTTC.

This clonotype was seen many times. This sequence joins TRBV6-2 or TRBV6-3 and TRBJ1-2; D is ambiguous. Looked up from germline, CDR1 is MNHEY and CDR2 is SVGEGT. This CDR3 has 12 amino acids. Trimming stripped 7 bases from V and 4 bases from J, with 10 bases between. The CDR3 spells CASTGDPYGYTF. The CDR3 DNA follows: TGTGCCAGCACCGGGGATCCCTATGGCTACACCTTC.

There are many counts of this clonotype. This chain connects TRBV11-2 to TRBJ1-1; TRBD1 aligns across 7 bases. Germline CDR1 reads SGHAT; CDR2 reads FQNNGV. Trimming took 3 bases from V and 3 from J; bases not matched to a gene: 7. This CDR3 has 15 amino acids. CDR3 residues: CASSFGGGRDTEAFF. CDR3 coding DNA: TGTGCCAGCAGCTTTGGAGGGGGCAGGGACACTGAAGCTTTCTTT.

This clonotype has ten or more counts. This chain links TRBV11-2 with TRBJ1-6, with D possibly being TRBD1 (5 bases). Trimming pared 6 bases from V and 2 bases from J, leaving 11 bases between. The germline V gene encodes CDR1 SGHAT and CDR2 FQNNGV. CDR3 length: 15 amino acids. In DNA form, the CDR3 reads TGTGCCAGCAGGACTCGACAGCCCTATAATTCACCCCTCCACTTT. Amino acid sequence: CASRTRQPYNSPLHF.

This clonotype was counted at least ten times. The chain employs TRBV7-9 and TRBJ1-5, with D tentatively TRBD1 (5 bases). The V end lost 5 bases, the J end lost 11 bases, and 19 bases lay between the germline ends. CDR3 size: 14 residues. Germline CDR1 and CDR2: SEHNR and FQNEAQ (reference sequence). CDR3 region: CASSLGAGSGAQHF. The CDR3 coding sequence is TGTGCCAGCAGCCTAGGGGCAGGGAGTGGAGCCCAGCATTTT. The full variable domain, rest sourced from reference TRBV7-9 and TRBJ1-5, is DTGVSQNPRHKITKRGQNVTFRCDPISEHNRLYWYRQTLGQGPEFLTYFQNEAQLEKSRLLSDRFSAERPKGSFSTLEIQRTEQGDSAMYLCASSLGAGSGAQHFGDGTRLSIL.

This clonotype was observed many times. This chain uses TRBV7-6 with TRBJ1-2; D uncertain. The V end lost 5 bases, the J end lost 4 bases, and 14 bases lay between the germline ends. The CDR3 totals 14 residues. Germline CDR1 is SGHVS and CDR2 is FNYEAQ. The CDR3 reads CASSPRPASYGYTF. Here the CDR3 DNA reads TGTGCCAGCAGCCCCCGCCCAGCTTCCTATGGCTACACCTTC.